The 32 T cell receptor beta chains given below trace back to one sample, sequenced in a study of blood T cell repertoires in COVID-19. TCRdb's table, derived via immunoSEQ multiplex PCR, lists solely in-frame clones and lacks some. The top ten clones hold roughly 14% of a sample with 200,000 or so clones, about 80% of them seen once. What was sequenced was peripheral blood. The origin of the receptors is a man aged 25-40 years with active or convalescent COVID-19.

The chain uses TRBV7-2 and TRBJ2-7; 8 nucleotides align to TRBD1. The junction had 3 bases not matched to a gene; V was cut back by 3 bases and J by 2 bases. Germline-derived CDR1 and CDR2 are SGHTA and FQGNSA. This CDR3 is 14 amino acids long. The CDR3 protein is CASSFPGQAYEQYF. The CDR3 nucleotides are TGTGCCAGCAGCTTTCCGGGACAGGCCTACGAGCAGTACTTC.

The chain has TRBV4-1 and TRBJ2-7, with 7 bases fitting TRBD2. V was clipped by 4 bases and J by 7 bases; unmatched bases: 13. Germline V gene sequence: CDR1 MGHRA, CDR2 YSYEKL. The CDR3 has 15 residues. The CDR3 bases are TGCGCCAGCAGCCGACCCGGGGGGAGGGCGCAAGAGCAGTACTTC. This translates into CASSRPGGRAQEQYF.

The chain combines TRBV30 with TRBJ1-3; D not certain. Trimming left V 2 bases short and J 0 bases short, with 8 bases between. CDR3 length: 14 residues. CDR1 and CDR2 from the germline V gene are GTSNPN and SVGIG (reference sequence). DNA of the CDR3: TGTGCCTGGAGTAAAAGTAGCTCTGGAAACACCATATATTTT. It specifies CAWSKSSSGNTIYF. Drawing the rest from reference TRBV30 and TRBJ1-3, the complete variable domain is SQTIHQWPATLVQPVGSPLSLECTVEGTSNPNLYWYRQAAGRGLQLLFYSVGIGQISSEVPQNLSASRPQDRQFILSSKKLLLSDSGFYLCAWSKSSSGNTIYFGEGSWLTVV.

This rearrangement joins TRBV7-9 to TRBJ1-6; 8 bases are a match to TRBD1. This CDR3 comprises 15 residues. Trimming cost V 0 bases and J 9 bases; bases outside gene matches: 4. Germline CDR1 and CDR2: SEHNR and FQNEAQ (reference sequence). CDR3: CASSLAAGGRSPLHF. The CDR3 nucleotides are TGTGCCAGCAGCTTAGCGGCAGGGGGCCGTTCACCCCTCCACTTT.

This chain links TRBV19 with TRBJ1-1, with a possible D match to TRBD1 (5 bases). The V gene lost 3 bases and the J gene lost 1 base, with 24 bases spanning the gap. CDR3 length: 19 amino acids. The germline V gene encodes CDR1 LNHDA and CDR2 SQIVND (reference sequence). The CDR3 reads CASSIERQTRHQGNTEAFF. For the CDR3, the DNA is TGTGCCAGTAGTATTGAACGCCAGACAAGGCATCAGGGGAACACTGAAGCTTTCTTT. The entire variable domain, with the rest obtained from reference TRBV19 and TRBJ1-1, is as follows: DGGITQSPKYLFRKEGQNVTLSCEQNLNHDAMYWYRQDPGQGLRLIYYSQIVNDFQKGDIAEGYSVSREKKESFPLTVTSAQKNPTAFYLCASSIERQTRHQGNTEAFFGQGTRLTVV.

In this sample, this clone turned up a few times. This chain links TRBV5-8 with TRBJ1-5; TRBD1 agrees at 8 bases. V lost 8 bases, J lost 2 bases, and 3 bases stayed unmatched. The germline gives CDR1 SGHTS, CDR2 YDEGEE. The CDR3 is made up of 13 amino acids. CDR3 DNA sequence: TGTGCCAGTACGACAGGGGGCAATCAGCCCCAGCATTTT. It yields the protein CASTTGGNQPQHF.

In its sample, this clone was seen a few times. The CDR3 loop reads CATSDLQFGGTDTQYF. As DNA, the CDR3 is TGTGCCACCAGTGATTTGCAATTCGGGGGCACAGATACGCAGTATTTT. The gene calls are TRBV24-1 and TRBJ2-3; tentatively, D is TRBD2 (5 bases). V dropped 0 bases and J dropped 1 base, with 10 bases sitting between them. The CDR3 sequence is 16 residues long. The germline CDR1 and CDR2 sequences are KGHDR and SFDVKD.

The rearrangement uses TRBV30 and TRBJ1-6, with 7 bases that match TRBD1. V shed 4 bases and J 7 bases; nucleotides not matched to a gene: 7. The length of the CDR3 is 14 residues. Looked up from germline, CDR1 is GTSNPN and CDR2 is SVGIG (reference sequence). Here the CDR3 DNA reads TGTGCCTGGAAAGTGACAGGGAGGAATTCACCCCTCCACTTT. The encoded protein is CAWKVTGRNSPLHF.

The J gene is TRBJ2-3, the V gene TRBV5-1; 10 bases map to TRBD2. V dropped 2 bases and J dropped 4; count of bases not matched to a gene: 7. This CDR3 comprises 16 residues. The V gene's germline CDR1 is SGHRS and CDR2 YFSETQ. The CDR3 loop is CASSFRGTSESDTQYF. In DNA form, the CDR3 reads TGCGCCAGCAGCTTTCGCGGGACTAGCGAGTCAGATACGCAGTATTTT.

The chain recombines TRBV18 with TRBJ2-1, with a possible D match to TRBD1 (5 bases). The CDR3 runs to 15 residues. Germline V gene lookup returns CDR1 KGHSH and CDR2 LQKENI. The ends were cut back, 3 bases at V and 2 bases at J, with 11 bases in the middle. The CDR3 loop reads CASSPFQGTYNEQFF. The CDR3 nucleotides read TGTGCCAGCTCACCTTTCCAGGGAACCTACAATGAGCAGTTCTTC.

This rearrangement joins TRBV5-1 to TRBJ1-1, with D possibly TRBD1 on 6 matching bases. V dropped 1 base and J dropped 4 bases, with 14 bases sitting between them. The CDR3 has 15 residues. Germline V CDR1 and CDR2: SGHRS, YFSETQ. The CDR3 sequence: CASSLSIGGPTEAFF. The CDR3 DNA reads TGCGCCAGCAGCTTGTCTATAGGGGGACCCACTGAAGCTTTCTTT.

The rearrangement uses TRBV27 and TRBJ1-1; TRBD1 is a possible D gene (6 bases). The CDR3 totals 16 residues. V shed 5 bases and J shed 1 base, with 17 bases lying between them. Looked up from germline, CDR1 is MNHEY and CDR2 is SMNVEV (reference sequence). For the CDR3, the DNA is TGTGCCAGCAGTCGCCCTCAGGGGAATTGGAACACTGAAGCTTTCTTT. Residues: CASSRPQGNWNTEAFF.

This sequence joins TRBV7-8 and TRBJ1-2; 8 nucleotides match TRBD1. Germline values: CDR1 SGHVS, CDR2 FQNEAQ. V lost 8 bases to trimming and J lost 4 bases; unmatched junction nucleotides: 12. The CDR3 extends over 15 amino acids. CDR3 loop: CASGGGTGIFYGYTF. CDR3 DNA: TGTGCCAGCGGGGGGGGGACAGGCATCTTCTATGGCTACACCTTC.

V usage is TRBV6-5 and J usage is TRBJ2-7, with 8 nucleotides matching TRBD1. The CDR3 loop spans 16 amino acids. The trim removed 2 bases at V and 4 bases at J, leaving 10 bases unmatched. Germline lookup yields CDR1 MNHEY and CDR2 SVGAGI. CDR3 nucleotide sequence: TGTGCCAGCAGTTACGGGGTGCAGGACAGGGCTTACGAGCAGTACTTC. Translating gives CASSYGVQDRAYEQYF.

The chain joins TRBV24-1 to TRBJ1-1; 9 bases map to TRBD1. Germline V gene data show CDR1 as KGHDR and CDR2 as SFDVKD. After removal of 3 bases from V and 1 base from J, the junction contained 8 bases not matched to a gene. This CDR3 spans 17 amino acids. The CDR3 here is CATSDEPGQGENTEAFF. For the CDR3, the DNA is TGTGCCACCAGTGATGAGCCGGGACAGGGAGAGAACACTGAAGCTTTCTTT.

The chain has TRBV12-3 or TRBV12-4 and TRBJ2-7; a possible D gene is TRBD2 (5 bases). The V end was cut by 9 bases, the J end by 2 bases, with 14 bases between. The CDR3 runs to 13 residues. CDR3 bases: TGTGCCAGTCGTCCCGAGGGTACCTACGAGCAGTACGTC. Amino acids: CASRPEGTYEQYV.

This clone appeared a single time. For the CDR3, the DNA is TGCGCCAGCAGCTTGGGTGGGGCAGGTGAAAAACTGTTTTTT. This encodes CASSLGGAGEKLFF. The rearrangement joins TRBV5-1 to TRBJ1-4, with D tentatively TRBD1 (5 bases). The CDR3 covers 14 residues. Germline CDR1 is SGHRS and CDR2 is YFSETQ. The germline V and J ends were trimmed by 0 bases and 7 bases, with 10 bases remaining between them.

V gene TRBV30 combines with J gene TRBJ1-5; perhaps TRBD1 as D (5 bases). Germline V gene lookup returns CDR1 GTSNPN and CDR2 SVGIG (reference sequence). V lost 4 bases and J lost 1, with 14 bases in between. CDR3 size: 15 residues. CDR3 sequence reads: CAWNNGGPSNQPQHF. Here the CDR3 DNA reads TGTGCCTGGAACAACGGGGGACCGAGCAATCAGCCCCAGCATTTT.

The chain joins TRBV14 to TRBJ2-3; 7 positions agree with TRBD2. V was clipped by 3 bases and J by 3 bases; unmatched bases: 12. The CDR3 is 17 amino acids. The germline CDR1 and CDR2 sequences are SGHDN and FVKESK. This chain's CDR3 is CASSQLAGLGGTDTQYF. The CDR3 DNA follows: TGTGCCAGCAGCCAGCTGGCAGGCCTGGGAGGGACAGATACGCAGTATTTT.

The V and J genes are TRBV28 and TRBJ1-5; weak D call: TRBD1 (5 bases). Trimming shortened V by 3 bases and J by 0 bases, and 15 bases separated the two germline ends. The CDR3 extends over 17 amino acids. Germline CDR1 is MDHEN and CDR2 is SYDVKM. This CDR3 is CASSLEQGRSSNQPQHF. The CDR3 bases are TGTGCCAGCAGTTTGGAGCAGGGAAGAAGTAGCAATCAGCCCCAGCATTTT.

This clone occurred a few times. This chain connects TRBV10-1 to TRBJ1-2; a possible D gene is TRBD1 (5 bases). CDR1 is WNHNN and CDR2 is SYGVQD in the germline V gene (reference sequence). The V end lost 4 bases, the J end lost 2 bases, and 14 bases lay between the germline ends. This CDR3 spans 15 amino acids. This CDR3 is CASSGGRLSNYGYTF. DNA of the CDR3: TGCGCCAGCAGTGGGGGCCGCCTCTCGAACTATGGCTACACCTTC.

The table lists this clone with a count of one. The chain couples TRBV3-1 (or the pseudogene TRBV3-2) to TRBJ2-3, with TRBD1 as a possible D gene (6 bases). The CDR3 runs 17 residues. CDR1 and CDR2 (germline): LGHDT, YNNKEL (reference sequence). V was trimmed by 7 bases and J by 2 bases, leaving 22 bases between them. The CDR3 reads CASIVNGGQLNTDTQYF. CDR3 sequence (DNA): TGTGCCAGCATCGTTAATGGTGGACAGCTTAACACAGATACGCAGTATTTT.

The genes are TRBV7-2 and TRBJ2-7; D is possibly TRBD1 (5 bases). With 0 bases removed from V and 5 bases from J, the gap between germline ends came to 8 bases. Germline CDR1 is SGHTA and CDR2 is FQGNSA. The CDR3 runs 13 residues. In DNA, the CDR3 is TGTGCCAGCAGCTTAGCGGTCAGGGACGAGCAGTACTTC. Protein: CASSLAVRDEQYF.

The chain combines TRBV6-5 with TRBJ2-7; maybe TRBD2 (6 bases). CDR1 MNHEY and CDR2 SVGAGI come from the germline V gene. There are 16 residues in the CDR3. Trimming removed 0 bases at V and 2 bases at J, with 14 bases between. CDR3 residues: CASSYSASGPTYEQYF. The CDR3 nucleotides are TGTGCCAGCAGTTACTCGGCAAGCGGGCCCACCTACGAGCAGTACTTC.

This clone turned up a few times. This chain joins TRBV12-3 or TRBV12-4 and TRBJ1-6; D not certain. The CDR3 has 13 residues. V gave up 1 base and J gave up 9 bases, with 7 bases separating them. In DNA, the CDR3 is TGTGCCAGCAGTTTAGGTGGGAGTTCACCCCTCCACTTT. Amino acids: CASSLGGSSPLHF.

Written as DNA, the CDR3 is TGTGCCAGCACCCCGGTGGGTGCGGGAGGGAACACCGGGGAGCTGTTTTTT. It yields the protein CASTPVGAGGNTGELFF. This chain uses TRBV6-2 or TRBV6-3 with TRBJ2-2; 8 positions match TRBD2. This CDR3 is 17 amino acids long. With 7 bases clipped from V and 1 base from J, the junction kept 11 bases outside the gene matches. The V gene's germline CDR1 is MNHEY and CDR2 SVGEGT.

The chain uses TRBV5-5 and TRBJ1-2; possibly TRBD1 for D (6 bases). Germline-derived CDR1 and CDR2 are SGHKS and YYEKEE (reference sequence). Deletions cut 7 bases from V and 5 bases from J, with 21 bases between. This CDR3 region has 15 residues. CDR3 region: CASFSTPGALYGYTF. In nucleotides, the CDR3 is TGTGCCAGCTTCAGCACTCCAGGGGCGTTATATGGCTACACCTTC.

As for this clone: The junction differs from germline at one of its ends, possibly a read error. The chain is built from TRBV10-3 and TRBJ1-1; 7 bases align to TRBD1. Germline V gene sequence: CDR1 ENHRY, CDR2 SYGVKD. The CDR3 has 13 amino acids. CDR3 residues: CAITEDRSTEAFF. CDR3 DNA: TGTGCCATCACTGAGGACAGGTCCACTGAAGCTTTCTTT.

The chain couples TRBV3-1 (or the pseudogene TRBV3-2) to TRBJ2-5, with a tentative D call TRBD1 (5 bases). The germline V gene has CDR1 LGHDT and CDR2 YNNKEL (reference sequence). This CDR3 spans 13 amino acids. V lost 3 bases, J lost 3 bases, and 8 bases lay in between. The CDR3 bases are TGTGCCAGCAGCCACTCCAGGGAAGAGACCCAGTACTTC. Amino acid sequence: CASSHSREETQYF.

This clone turned up a few times. This rearrangement joins TRBV23-1 to TRBJ1-2; 8 positions agree with TRBD1. TRBV23-1 is filed as an ORF, its function uncertain. The ends lost 2 bases at V and 5 bases at J; junction bases unmatched: 13. The CDR3 totals 17 residues. Here the CDR3 reads CASSQKDREKPPYGYTF. The CDR3 nucleotides are TGCGCCAGCAGTCAAAAGGACAGGGAGAAACCTCCTTATGGCTACACCTTC.

This chain links TRBV5-4 with TRBJ1-1; TRBD1 matches at 11 bases. The CDR3 spans 14 residues. CDR1 is SGHNT, CDR2 YYREEE, per germline (reference sequence). Trimming at V came to 5 bases and at J to 4 bases, leaving 4 bases not matched to a gene. Here the CDR3 reads CASRVGQGATEAFF. The CDR3 DNA is TGTGCCAGCAGAGTCGGACAGGGGGCCACTGAAGCTTTCTTT. Supplemented by reference TRBV5-4 and TRBJ1-1, the full variable domain reads ETGVTQSPTHLIKTRGQQVTLRCSSQSGHNTVSWYQQALGQGPQFIFQYYREEENGRGNFPPRFSGLQFPNYSSELNVNALELDDSALYLCASRVGQGATEAFFGQGTRLTVV.

The chain carries TRBV2 and TRBJ1-6; D remains unclear. Germline V gene lookup returns CDR1 SNHLY and CDR2 FYNNEI. There are 13 residues in the CDR3. The ends were cut back, 3 bases at V and 6 bases at J, with 6 bases in the middle. The CDR3 is CASSDLRNSPLHF. The CDR3 coding sequence is TGTGCCAGCAGTGACTTGCGTAATTCACCCCTCCACTTT.